This T cell receptor (beta chain) was identified during a study of cytomegalovirus exposure and HLA in healthy donors. Study results and limitations: Earlier analysis looked at TCR beta V segments, and most were productive about 87% or about 30% of the time.

Worth noting for this clone: Its target is unknown.

This CDR3 is 13 amino acids long. V dropped 3 bases and J dropped 6; count of bases not matched to a gene: 6. The germline V gene encodes CDR1 SGHNT and CDR2 YYREEE (reference sequence). Amplification used 60 Vbeta primers and 13 Jbeta primers. Assay used: immunoSEQ multiplex PCR; TCRdb lists only in-frame clones, some missing. Of approximately 130,000 clones in the sample, about 80% were seen once. This chain joins TRBV5-4 and TRBJ2-7; 7 bases line up with TRBD2. The receptor was derived from a girl aged 2-9 years in good health and CMV-seronegative. Material: PBMCs. CDR3 nucleotide sequence: TGTGCCAGCAGCTCAGCGGGATTTGGCGAGCAGTACTTC. This translates into CASSSAGFGEQYF.